The 22 T cell receptor beta chains presented below share a single source sample, sequenced in a study of blood T cell repertoires in COVID-19. Clones were sequenced by immunoSEQ multiplex PCR, and TCRdb holds only the in-frame ones, with some missing. The data contain approximately 280,000 clones, approximately 90% of them singletons. Sequencing was performed on peripheral blood. The receptors were gathered from a man aged 40-49 years with acute or convalescent COVID-19.

This clone was seen just once. V is TRBV30 and J is TRBJ2-2; D is unclear. V was pared by 2 bases and J by 4 bases, with 8 bases between. Germline V gives CDR1 GTSNPN, CDR2 SVGIG (reference sequence). The CDR3 consists of 13 residues. The CDR3 DNA reads TGTGCCTGGAGTAGGCAGGCCACCGGGGAGCTGTTTTTT. It translates to CAWSRQATGELFF.

The chain employs TRBV27 and TRBJ2-4; TRBD2 might be the D (5 bases). V lost 1 base and J 0 bases, leaving 10 bases between the germline ends. The CDR3 length is 16 residues. Per germline, CDR1 MNHEY and CDR2 SMNVEV (reference sequence). CDR3 DNA sequence: TGTGCCAGCAGTTTATATGAGGGCCTAGCCAAAAACATTCAGTACTTC. Amino acids: CASSLYEGLAKNIQYF.

The DNA for the CDR3 is TGCGCCAGCAGCTTGCAGGGGAGCTCTGGAAACACCATATATTTT. Protein sequence: CASSLQGSSGNTIYF. The rearrangement joins TRBV5-1 to TRBJ1-3; a possible D gene is TRBD1 (6 bases). The CDR3 loop spans 15 amino acids. The germline V and J ends were trimmed by 1 base and 0 bases, with 8 bases remaining between them. Germline CDR1 is SGHRS and CDR2 is YFSETQ.

The chain employs TRBV10-3 and TRBJ2-7; 8 bases map to TRBD1. Germline V gives CDR1 ENHRY, CDR2 SYGVKD. The CDR3 sequence is 15 residues long. V was pared by 2 bases and J by 2 bases, with 5 bases of the junction left unmatched. The CDR3 loop is CAISEGQGAPYEQYF. CDR3 DNA sequence: TGTGCCATCAGTGAGGGGCAGGGGGCTCCCTACGAGCAGTACTTC.

This clone was detected a few times. The chain has TRBV5-1 and TRBJ2-1, with a possible D match to TRBD1 (5 bases). Germline loops: CDR1 SGHRS, CDR2 YFSETQ. The CDR3 spans 13 residues. V was clipped by 5 bases and J by 4 bases, with 10 bases between them. The CDR3: CASRGEGYNEQFF. DNA of the CDR3: TGCGCCAGCAGAGGGGAAGGGTACAATGAGCAGTTCTTC.

The chain uses TRBV5-4 and TRBJ1-2; D possibly corresponds to TRBD1 (5 bases). Germline V gives CDR1 SGHNT, CDR2 YYREEE (reference sequence). V lost 4 bases and J lost 0, with 10 bases in between. There are 14 residues in the CDR3. The CDR3 protein is CASSVQGSNYGYTF. For the CDR3, the DNA is TGTGCCAGCAGCGTCCAGGGCTCTAACTATGGCTACACCTTC. The variable domain in full, with the rest retrieved from reference TRBV5-4 and TRBJ1-2, is ETGVTQSPTHLIKTRGQQVTLRCSSQSGHNTVSWYQQALGQGPQFIFQYYREEENGRGNFPPRFSGLQFPNYSSELNVNALELDDSALYLCASSVQGSNYGYTFGSGTRLTVV.

The chain couples TRBV9 to TRBJ1-2, with D possibly TRBD1 on 6 matching bases. CDR1 is SGDLS and CDR2 is YYNGEE in the germline V gene. The CDR3 is 14 residues long. V lost 4 bases and J 4 bases, leaving 14 bases between the germline ends. This CDR3 reads CASSSQQGIYGYTF. The CDR3, as DNA: TGTGCCAGCAGCTCCCAACAGGGTATCTATGGCTACACCTTC.

V usage is TRBV4-1 and J usage is TRBJ2-2; the D gene is possibly TRBD1 (5 bases). The CDR3 is 15 amino acids. Germline assignment: CDR1 MGHRA and CDR2 YSYEKL. The V end lost 2 bases, the J end lost 3 bases, and 10 bases lay between the germline ends. CDR3 in amino acids: CASSQPGKDTGELFF. The CDR3, as DNA: TGCGCCAGCAGCCAACCAGGGAAGGACACCGGGGAGCTGTTTTTT.

The chain couples TRBV7-9 to TRBJ2-1; tentatively, D is TRBD2 (6 bases). The V end was cut by 3 bases, the J end by 8 bases, with 14 bases between. The CDR3 extends over 14 amino acids. Germline CDR1 reads SEHNR; CDR2 reads FQNEAQ (reference sequence). CDR3 amino acids: CASSFFQGGDEQFF. DNA of the CDR3: TGTGCCAGCAGCTTTTTCCAGGGAGGTGATGAGCAGTTCTTC. Together with reference TRBV7-9 and TRBJ2-1, the CDR3 gives the full variable domain: DTGVSQNPRHKITKRGQNVTFRCDPISEHNRLYWYRQTLGQGPEFLTYFQNEAQLEKSRLLSDRFSAERPKGSFSTLEIQRTEQGDSAMYLCASSFFQGGDEQFFGPGTRLTVL.

The chain links TRBV7-3 to TRBJ1-5; 12 bases line up with TRBD1. Germline V CDR1 and CDR2: SGHTA, FQGTGA. V was clipped by 4 bases and J by 7 bases; unmatched bases: 5. The CDR3 is 15 amino acids. DNA for the CDR3: TGTGCCAGCAGCTCCGGGACAGGGGGCGGGCAGCCCCAGCATTTT. Translating it yields CASSSGTGGGQPQHF.

V is TRBV28 and J is TRBJ2-1; 12 bases are shared with TRBD1. Germline CDR1 MDHEN, CDR2 SYDVKM. The ends lost 4 bases at V and 7 bases at J; junction bases unmatched: 5. The CDR3 sequence is 15 residues long. Written as DNA, the CDR3 is TGTGCCAGCAGTTACCGGGACAGGGGGCGAAATGAGCAGTTCTTC. Translating it yields CASSYRDRGRNEQFF.

The rearrangement links TRBV7-9 to TRBJ1-2; D gene unclear. There are 15 residues in the CDR3. Germline lookup yields CDR1 SEHNR and CDR2 FQNEAQ (reference sequence). With 5 bases removed from V and 8 bases from J, the gap between germline ends came to 21 bases. The CDR3 loop is CASSLREGSPEGYTF. Here the CDR3 DNA reads TGTGCCAGCAGCCTCCGGGAGGGAAGTCCTGAGGGCTACACCTTC.

This chain connects TRBV6-1 to TRBJ1-1; D might be TRBD1 (6 bases). There are 15 residues in the CDR3. The V gene lost 2 bases and the J gene lost 0 bases, with 10 bases spanning the gap. Germline lookup yields CDR1 MNHNS and CDR2 SASEGT. The CDR3 DNA reads as TGTGCCAGCAGTGAAAGGGGGTGGGTGAACACTGAAGCTTTCTTT. Its protein is CASSERGWVNTEAFF.

The chain carries TRBV6-6 and TRBJ1-5, with 9 bases matching TRBD1. This CDR3 region has 14 residues. Trimming removed 8 bases from V and 2 bases from J; junction bases left unmatched: 4. The V gene's germline CDR1 is MNHNY and CDR2 SVGAGI (reference sequence). CDR3 nucleotides: TGTGCCAGCTCGGACAGGGGTGGCAATCAGCCCCAGCATTTT. Protein product: CASSDRGGNQPQHF.

The rearrangement links TRBV12-3 or TRBV12-4 to TRBJ2-2; a possible D gene is TRBD1 (5 bases). CDR3 size: 13 residues. Trimming stripped 6 bases from V and 0 bases from J, with 5 bases between. CDR3 bases: TGTGCCAGCAGGGACACGAACACCGGGGAGCTGTTTTTT. Translation gives CASRDTNTGELFF.

This clone showed up just once. This chain uses TRBV5-8 with TRBJ1-5; D is undetermined. The ends were cut back, 1 base at V and 5 bases at J, with 13 bases in the middle. The CDR3 length is 15 residues. Germline CDR1 and CDR2: SGHTS and YDEGEE. CDR3 nucleotides: TGTGCCAGCAGCTTGTTCCTTCGGGGTTATCAGCCCCAGCATTTT. Amino acid sequence: CASSLFLRGYQPQHF.

This clone appeared a few times. V is TRBV9 and J is TRBJ1-3; D gene uncertain. The CDR3 contains 12 residues. V was trimmed by 5 bases and J by 4 bases, leaving 7 bases between them. Germline loops: CDR1 SGDLS, CDR2 YYNGEE. In DNA form, the CDR3 reads TGTGCCAGCAGTTTCTCCGGAAACACCATATATTTT. Encoded protein: CASSFSGNTIYF.

The V call is TRBV9, the J call TRBJ1-3, with TRBD1 identical over 10 bases. This CDR3 comprises 16 residues. The junction had 7 bases not matched to a gene; V was cut back by 3 bases and J by 4 bases. CDR1 is SGDLS and CDR2 is YYNGEE in the germline V gene. The CDR3 protein is CASSATGTGVGNTIYF. The CDR3 DNA is TGTGCCAGCAGCGCCACCGGGACAGGGGTGGGAAACACCATATATTTT.

This sequence joins TRBV6-6 and TRBJ1-4; the D is unclear. This CDR3 has 13 residues. CDR1 and CDR2 from the germline V gene are MNHNY and SVGAGI (reference sequence). Trimming cost V 2 bases and J 12 bases, with 13 bases left between them. The CDR3 DNA is TGTGCCAGCAGTTACCCCTCCCCCTCTGAACTGTTTTTT. It codes for CASSYPSPSELFF.

This sequence joins TRBV9 and TRBJ2-3, with 7 bases lining up with TRBD2. This CDR3 has 15 amino acids. V trimming: 3 bases; J trimming: 0 bases; junction bases outside the gene matches: 4. Germline-derived CDR1 and CDR2 are SGDLS and YYNGEE. CDR3 in amino acids: CASSGQLASTDTQYF. The CDR3 DNA reads as TGTGCCAGCAGCGGACAACTAGCGAGCACAGATACGCAGTATTTT.

This clone was observed a few times. The chain combines TRBV2 with TRBJ2-7; D not certain. Germline V lookup: CDR1 SNHLY, CDR2 FYNNEI. The V end lost 8 bases, the J end lost 1 base, and 15 bases lay between the germline ends. This CDR3 spans 14 amino acids. The CDR3 nucleotides are TGTGCCAGCCCCGTTGATGGCGGATCCTACGAGCAGTACTTC. Its protein product is CASPVDGGSYEQYF.

The chain couples TRBV6-2 or TRBV6-3 to TRBJ1-5, with TRBD1 matching 8 bases. CDR3 length: 17 residues. Trimming took 4 bases from V and 3 from J; bases not matched to a gene: 11. Germline V CDR1 and CDR2: MNHEY, SVGEGT. CDR3 nucleotides: TGTGCCAGCAGTTCCTCAGGACAGGGTCAACTCAATCAGCCCCAGCATTTT. Protein product: CASSSSGQGQLNQPQHF.